Listed below are T cell receptor beta chains from one sample, sequenced in a study of T cells after yellow fever vaccination. TCRdb re-called the 5' RACE reads through MiXCR, storing one row per CDR3 protein. The data contain under 600,000 distinct CDR3 sequences, approximately 13% of them singletons. Material: PBMCs, obtained on the day of the yellow fever booster vaccination. These receptor sequences come from a man under 40 who received the YFV17D yellow fever vaccine. Each CDR3 is given with its conserved first and last residue. The D gene is left open where the match is weak. Clone size is shown for a subset of rows, as once, few, many or a class of expanded clone.

abundance,d_gene,v_gene,j_gene,CDR3aa,CDR3nt
few,.,TRBV20-1,TRBJ1-1,CSAPLQENTEAFF,TGCAGTGCTCCTCTTCAGGAGAACACTGAAGCTTTCTTT
.,.,TRBV9,TRBJ2-7,CASSVSTGIDTYEQYF,TGTGCCAGCAGCGTTTCCACGGGGATAGATACCTACGAGCAGTACTTC
few,TRBD2,TRBV20-1,TRBJ2-2,CSAKGLAGNTGELFF,TGCAGTGCGAAGGGACTAGCGGGGAACACCGGGGAGCTGTTTTTT
few,TRBD1,TRBV5-5,TRBJ2-3,CASSSPTGQGTDTQYF,TGTGCCAGCAGCTCGCCGACAGGGCAGGGTACAGATACGCAGTATTTT
.,.,TRBV5-1,TRBJ2-5,CASSFRLLQETQYF,TGCGCCAGCAGCTTTAGGCTACTACAAGAGACCCAGTACTTC
few,.,TRBV7-3,TRBJ2-1,CASSWGGSWDEQFF,TGTGCCAGCAGCTGGGGTGGGTCTTGGGATGAGCAGTTCTTC
.,.,TRBV20-1,TRBJ2-7,CRATSRDGSSYEQYF,TGCAGGGCTACAAGTCGGGACGGGAGCTCCTACGAGCAGTACTTC
.,.,TRBV28,TRBJ2-6,CASWDRANVLTF,TGTGCCAGCTGGGACAGGGCCAACGTCCTGACTTTC
few,TRBD2,TRBV20-1,TRBJ2-3,CSAKLVAGAPDTQYF,TGCAGTGCTAAATTAGTAGCGGGAGCCCCCGATACGCAGTATTTT
few,TRBD2,TRBV6-1,TRBJ2-1,CASRSSSGTRSYNEQFF,TGTGCCAGCAGGAGCTCTAGCGGGACGCGCTCCTACAATGAGCAGTTCTTC
few,.,TRBV15,TRBJ1-2,CATSNDGNYGYTF,TGTGCCACCAGTAACGACGGGAACTATGGCTACACCTTC
.,.,TRBV7-6,TRBJ1-1,CASSPSPWGEAFF,TGTGCCAGCAGCCCCTCCCCGTGGGGGGAAGCTTTCTTT
few,TRBD1,TRBV5-1,TRBJ1-6,CASSLNRGLNSPLHF,TGCGCCAGCAGCTTGAACAGGGGACTGAATTCACCCCTCCACTTT
.,.,TRBV11-2,TRBJ2-7,CASSPQLGFGDEQYF,TGTGCCAGCAGCCCCCAGTTGGGGTTCGGGGACGAGCAGTACTTC
many,.,TRBV5-4,TRBJ2-7,CASSSGTVPYEQYF,TGTGCCAGCAGCTCCGGGACGGTGCCCTACGAGCAGTACTTC
.,.,TRBV28,TRBJ1-2,CASSQGGYTF,TGTGCCAGCAGTCAAGGAGGCTACACCTTC
.,TRBD2,TRBV20-1,TRBJ2-1,CSTFGLAGNEQFF,TGCAGTACATTTGGGCTAGCGGGCAATGAGCAGTTCTTC
few,TRBD2,TRBV20-1,TRBJ2-5,CSASVLVGGETQYF,TGCAGTGCATCCGTCCTGGTGGGGGGGGAGACCCAGTACTTC
.,.,TRBV7-6,TRBJ2-5,CASSQLLAPQETQYF,TGTGCCAGCAGCCAACTCCTAGCGCCTCAAGAGACCCAGTACTTC
.,TRBD1,TRBV9,TRBJ1-1,CASSARDRGPYTEAFF,TGTGCCAGCAGCGCCCGGGACAGGGGGCCGTACACTGAAGCTTTCTTT
.,TRBD1,TRBV29-1,TRBJ1-2,CSVEDRGHGYTF,TGCAGCGTAGAGGACAGGGGCCATGGCTACACCTTC
many,.,TRBV30,TRBJ2-7,CAWKKGPSSYEQYF,TGTGCCTGGAAGAAGGGCCCTAGCTCCTACGAGCAGTACTTC
.,.,TRBV20-1,TRBJ2-7,CSAREGMSYEQYF,TGCAGTGCTAGAGAGGGGATGTCCTACGAGCAGTACTTC
few,.,TRBV5-1,TRBJ2-1,CASSSSGVNNEQFF,TGCGCCAGCAGCTCTTCGGGAGTTAACAATGAGCAGTTCTTC
.,.,TRBV7-2,TRBJ1-1,CASSLRRGTEAFF,TGTGCCAGCAGCTTAAGGAGGGGGACTGAAGCTTTCTTT
few,.,TRBV9,TRBJ2-7,CASSAGQRAYEQYF,TGTGCCAGCAGCGCCGGACAGCGAGCCTACGAGCAGTACTTC
few,.,TRBV3-1,TRBJ2-2,CASSQTHGGELFF,TGTGCCAGCAGCCAAACCCACGGCGGGGAGCTGTTTTTT
.,TRBD2,TRBV6-1,TRBJ2-3,CASSRSGRTDTQYF,TGTGCCAGCAGCCGTAGCGGGAGGACAGATACGCAGTATTTT
.,TRBD2,TRBV20-1,TRBJ2-7,CSAKLASSYEQYF,TGCAGTGCCAAACTAGCGAGCTCCTACGAGCAGTACTTC
many,TRBD2,TRBV5-1,TRBJ2-2,CASRTPGRAATGELFF,TGCGCCAGCAGAACGCCGGGGAGGGCCGCCACCGGGGAGCTGTTTTTT
few,TRBD1,TRBV5-4,TRBJ2-7,CASSRQGLAYEQYF,TGTGCCAGCAGCAGACAGGGCCTAGCCTACGAGCAGTACTTC
.,TRBD1,TRBV29-1,TRBJ2-5,CSVGQGIETQYF,TGCAGCGTCGGACAGGGAATCGAGACCCAGTACTTC
many,.,TRBV18,TRBJ1-4,CASSPPGEKLFF,TGTGCCAGCTCACCGCCGGGTGAAAAACTGTTTTTT